This paragraph covers one TCR beta chain sequence. Its target is not known. This specimen belongs to a study of lymphopenia after photon versus proton radiotherapy. Findings and limits, study-wide: In patients who died, overall survival fell as post-nadir TCR diversity dropped more.

The length of the CDR3 is 14 residues. Germline loops: CDR1 SNHLY, CDR2 FYNNEI. Trimming took off 8 bases at V and 6 bases at J, with 17 bases between the two ends. Generated by immunoSEQ multiplex PCR, the TCRdb table keeps only in-frame clones and is missing some. The sample has tens of thousands of clones, 80% to 90% seen once. This receptor was taken from a man older than 75 with esophageal cancer. V gene TRBV2 combines with J gene TRBJ2-1; D is tentatively TRBD1 or TRBD2 (6 bases each). Sample: peripheral blood, taken from a patient treated with proton-based radiotherapy. CDR3 sequence (DNA): TGTGCCAGCCTTCGGGGGCGTCTTGGCAATGAGCAGTTCTTC. Residues: CASLRGRLGNEQFF.